This TCR beta chain stems from a study of CD8+CD57+ T cells in acquired aplastic anemia. Study-wide background: DNA recovered from sorted CD4+ and CD8+ cells had a mean of 3.2 ug.

Germline V lookup: CDR1 SQVTM, CDR2 ANQGSEA. V lost 2 bases, J lost 2 bases, and 3 bases stayed unmatched. The CDR3 runs to 15 residues. Study-wide results and limits: The study found no significant CD8+ Simpson's diversity difference between patients and controls. Common to patients and controls were twenty-nine CD8+ CDR3 sequences.

This clonotype was counted at least ten times. What it recognizes is unknown. The study profiled TCR beta VDJ and CDR3 using genomic DNA as template. TCRdb recomputed calls from the reads with MiXCR, one row per CDR3 protein. Here the sample spans about 270,000 distinct CDR3 sequences, roughly half being singletons. The rearrangement links TRBV29-1 to TRBJ2-3, with 11 positions matching TRBD2. Sequenced input: sorted CD4+, CD8+, or CD8+CD57+ T cells (not recorded which) from PBMCs. The sequence derives from a human donor with severe aplastic anemia or a healthy control (not recorded which). CDR3 amino acids: CSVETSGGHTDTQYF. CDR3 coding DNA: TGCAGCGTTGAAACTAGCGGGGGACACACAGATACGCAGTATTTT.